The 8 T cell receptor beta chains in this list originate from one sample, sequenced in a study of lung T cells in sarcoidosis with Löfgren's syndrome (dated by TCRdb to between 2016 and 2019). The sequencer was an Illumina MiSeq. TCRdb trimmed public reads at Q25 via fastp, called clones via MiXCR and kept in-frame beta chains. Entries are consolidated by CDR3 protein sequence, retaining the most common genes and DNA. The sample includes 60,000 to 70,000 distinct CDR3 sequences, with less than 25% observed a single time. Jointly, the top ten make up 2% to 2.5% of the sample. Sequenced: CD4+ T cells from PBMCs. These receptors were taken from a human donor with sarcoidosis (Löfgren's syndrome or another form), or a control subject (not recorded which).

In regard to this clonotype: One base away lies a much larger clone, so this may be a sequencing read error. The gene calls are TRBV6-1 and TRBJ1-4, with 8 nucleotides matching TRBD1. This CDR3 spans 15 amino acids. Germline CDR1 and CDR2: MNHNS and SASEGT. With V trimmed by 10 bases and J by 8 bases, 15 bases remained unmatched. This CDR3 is CATDTDRGGSEKLFF. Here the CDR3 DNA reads TGTGCCACGGACACAGACAGGGGAGGGAGCGAAAAACTGTTTTTT.

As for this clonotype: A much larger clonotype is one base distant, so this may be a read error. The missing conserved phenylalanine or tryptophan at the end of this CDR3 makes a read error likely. The CDR3 region has the DNA TGTGCTAGTGGCCCAGGACTAGATTACAATGAGCAGTTCCTC. Translated: CASGPGLDYNEQFL. This rearrangement joins TRBV12-5 to TRBJ2-1, with 7 nucleotides matching TRBD2. Germline V gives CDR1 LGHNT, CDR2 FRNRAP. The CDR3 has 14 amino acids. V lost 6 bases to trimming and J lost 4 bases; unmatched junction nucleotides: 6.

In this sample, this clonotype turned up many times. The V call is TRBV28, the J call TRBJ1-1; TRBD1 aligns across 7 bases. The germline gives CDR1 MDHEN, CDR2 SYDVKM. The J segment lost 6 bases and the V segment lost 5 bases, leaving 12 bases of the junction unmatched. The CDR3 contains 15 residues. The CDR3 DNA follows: TGTGCCAGCAGTGCCTCTTCGGGACAGAAGGCTGAAGCTTTCTTT. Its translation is CASSASSGQKAEAFF.

The CDR3 sequence is CASSISGTAEKQNTGELFF. CDR3 nucleotides: TGTGCCAGTAGCATTTCCGGGACCGCGGAAAAACAGAACACCGGGGAGCTGTTTTTT. The rearrangement links TRBV19 to TRBJ2-2, with D perhaps matching TRBD1 or TRBD2 (5 bases each). The CDR3 loop spans 19 amino acids. Trimming stripped 6 bases from V and 1 base from J, with 24 bases between. CDR1 LNHDA and CDR2 SQIVND come from the germline V gene (reference sequence).

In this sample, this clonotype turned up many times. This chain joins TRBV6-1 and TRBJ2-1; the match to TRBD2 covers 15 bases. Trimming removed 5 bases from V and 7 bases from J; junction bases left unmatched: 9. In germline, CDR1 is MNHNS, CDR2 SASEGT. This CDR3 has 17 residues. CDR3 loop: CASSWTSGRAFMNEQFF. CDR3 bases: TGTGCCAGCAGTTGGACTAGCGGGAGGGCGTTTATGAATGAGCAGTTCTTC.

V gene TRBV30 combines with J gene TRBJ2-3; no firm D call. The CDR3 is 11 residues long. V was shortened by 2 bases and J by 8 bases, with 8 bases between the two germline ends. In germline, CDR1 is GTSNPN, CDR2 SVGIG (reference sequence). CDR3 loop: CAWSWDGTQYF. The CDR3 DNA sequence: TGTGCCTGGAGTTGGGATGGTACGCAGTATTTT.

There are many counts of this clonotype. In DNA form, the CDR3 reads TGTGCCACTGGGGACAGTAGCACAGATACGCAGTATTTT. This encodes CATGDSSTDTQYF. The chain carries TRBV24-1 and TRBJ2-3, with 7 bases aligning to TRBD1. CDR3 size: 13 residues. Germline CDR1 reads KGHDR; CDR2 reads SFDVKD. V shed 10 bases, J shed 0 bases, and the junction held 3 bases outside the gene matches.

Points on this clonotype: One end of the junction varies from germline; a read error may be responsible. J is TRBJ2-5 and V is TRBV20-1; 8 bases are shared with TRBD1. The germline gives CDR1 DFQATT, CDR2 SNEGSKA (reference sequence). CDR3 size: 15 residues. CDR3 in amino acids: CSARAPDRAREPQYF. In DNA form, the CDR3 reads TGCAGTGCTAGGGCGCCGGACAGGGCGCGAGAGCCCCAGTACTTC.